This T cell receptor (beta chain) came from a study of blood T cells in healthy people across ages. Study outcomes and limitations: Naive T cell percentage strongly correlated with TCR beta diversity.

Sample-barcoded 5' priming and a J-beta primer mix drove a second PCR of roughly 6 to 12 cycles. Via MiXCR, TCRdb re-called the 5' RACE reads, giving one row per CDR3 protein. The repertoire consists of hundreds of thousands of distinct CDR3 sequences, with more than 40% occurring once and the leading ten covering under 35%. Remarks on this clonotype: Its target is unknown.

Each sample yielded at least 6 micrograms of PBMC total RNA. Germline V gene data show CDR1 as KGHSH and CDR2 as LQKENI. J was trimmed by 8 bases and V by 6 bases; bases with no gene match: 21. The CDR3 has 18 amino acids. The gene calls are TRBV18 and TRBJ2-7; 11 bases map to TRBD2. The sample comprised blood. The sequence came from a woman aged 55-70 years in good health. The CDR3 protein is CASSHQGKLAGADWQQYF. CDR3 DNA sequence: TGTGCCAGCTCCCACCAGGGGAAACTAGCGGGAGCCGATTGGCAGCAGTACTTC.